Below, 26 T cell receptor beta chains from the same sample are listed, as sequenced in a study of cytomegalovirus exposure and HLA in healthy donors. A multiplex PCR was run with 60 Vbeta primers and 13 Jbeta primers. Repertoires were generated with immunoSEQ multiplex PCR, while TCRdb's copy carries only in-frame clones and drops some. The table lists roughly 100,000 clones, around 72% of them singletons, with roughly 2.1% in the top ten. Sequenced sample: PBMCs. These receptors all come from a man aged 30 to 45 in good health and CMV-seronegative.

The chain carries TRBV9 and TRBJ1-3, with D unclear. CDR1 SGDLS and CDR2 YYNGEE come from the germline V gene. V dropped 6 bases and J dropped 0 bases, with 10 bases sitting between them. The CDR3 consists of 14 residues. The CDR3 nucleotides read TGTGCCAGCATCCTACAGAGCTCTGGAAACACCATATATTTT. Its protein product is CASILQSSGNTIYF.

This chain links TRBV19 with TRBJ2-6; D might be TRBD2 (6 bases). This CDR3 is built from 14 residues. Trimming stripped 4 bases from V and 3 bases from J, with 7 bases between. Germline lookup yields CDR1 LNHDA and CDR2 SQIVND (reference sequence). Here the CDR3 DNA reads TGTGCCAGTAGTACGGGGGATGGGGCCAACGTCCTGACTTTC. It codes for CASSTGDGANVLTF.

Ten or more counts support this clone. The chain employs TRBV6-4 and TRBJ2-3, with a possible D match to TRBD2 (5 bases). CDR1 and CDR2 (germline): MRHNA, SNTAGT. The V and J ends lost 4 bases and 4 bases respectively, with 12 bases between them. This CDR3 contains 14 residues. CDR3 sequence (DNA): TGTGCCAGCAGTGCCGGGAAGGACGCAGATACGCAGTATTTT. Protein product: CASSAGKDADTQYF.

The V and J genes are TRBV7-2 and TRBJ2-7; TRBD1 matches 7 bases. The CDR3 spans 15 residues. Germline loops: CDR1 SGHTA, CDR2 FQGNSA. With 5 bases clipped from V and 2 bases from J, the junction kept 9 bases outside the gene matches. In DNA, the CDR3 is TGTGCCAGCAGCCTTCAAGGGGGCACCACCTACGAGCAGTACTTC. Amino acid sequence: CASSLQGGTTYEQYF.

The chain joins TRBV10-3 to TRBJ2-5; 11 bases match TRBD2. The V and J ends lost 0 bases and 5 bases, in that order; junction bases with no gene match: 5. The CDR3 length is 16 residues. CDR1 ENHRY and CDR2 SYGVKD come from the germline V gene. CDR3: CAISESDSGGVETQYF. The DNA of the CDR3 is TGTGCCATCAGTGAGTCGGATAGCGGGGGGGTTGAGACCCAGTACTTC.

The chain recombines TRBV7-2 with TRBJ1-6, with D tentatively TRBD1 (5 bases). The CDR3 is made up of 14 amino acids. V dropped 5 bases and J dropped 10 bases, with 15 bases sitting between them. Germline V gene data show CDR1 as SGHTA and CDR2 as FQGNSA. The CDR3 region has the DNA TGTGCCAGCAGCCCTTACAGGAGGGAATCACCCCTCCACTTT. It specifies CASSPYRRESPLHF.

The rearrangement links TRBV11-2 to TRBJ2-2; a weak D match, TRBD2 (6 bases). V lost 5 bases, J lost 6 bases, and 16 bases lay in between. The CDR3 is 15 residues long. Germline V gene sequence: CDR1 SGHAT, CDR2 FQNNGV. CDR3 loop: CASSPKTSRPGELFF. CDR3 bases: TGTGCCAGCAGCCCTAAGACTAGTCGGCCCGGGGAGCTGTTTTTT.

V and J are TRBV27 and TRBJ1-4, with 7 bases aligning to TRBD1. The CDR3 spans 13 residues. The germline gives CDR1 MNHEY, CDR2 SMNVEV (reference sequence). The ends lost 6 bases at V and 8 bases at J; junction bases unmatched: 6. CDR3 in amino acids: CASRNRGNEKLFF. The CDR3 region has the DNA TGTGCCAGCAGGAACAGGGGAAACGAAAAACTGTTTTTT.

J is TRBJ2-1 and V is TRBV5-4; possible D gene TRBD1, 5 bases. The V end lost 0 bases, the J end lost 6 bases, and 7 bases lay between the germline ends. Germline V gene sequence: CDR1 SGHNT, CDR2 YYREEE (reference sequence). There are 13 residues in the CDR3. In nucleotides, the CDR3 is TGTGCCAGCAGCTTGGGACAGTCCAATGAGCAGTTCTTC. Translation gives CASSLGQSNEQFF.

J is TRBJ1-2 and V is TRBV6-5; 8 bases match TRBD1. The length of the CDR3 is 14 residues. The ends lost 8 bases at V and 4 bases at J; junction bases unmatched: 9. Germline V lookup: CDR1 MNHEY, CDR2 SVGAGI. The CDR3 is CASGTRGRGYGYTF. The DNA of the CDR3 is TGTGCCAGCGGTACCAGGGGGCGAGGCTATGGCTACACCTTC.

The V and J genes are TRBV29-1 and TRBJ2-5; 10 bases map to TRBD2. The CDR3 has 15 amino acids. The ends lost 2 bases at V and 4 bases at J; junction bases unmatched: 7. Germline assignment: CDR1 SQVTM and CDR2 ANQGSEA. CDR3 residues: CSVETAGGGGETQYF. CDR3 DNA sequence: TGCAGCGTTGAAACAGCGGGAGGGGGGGGAGAGACCCAGTACTTC.

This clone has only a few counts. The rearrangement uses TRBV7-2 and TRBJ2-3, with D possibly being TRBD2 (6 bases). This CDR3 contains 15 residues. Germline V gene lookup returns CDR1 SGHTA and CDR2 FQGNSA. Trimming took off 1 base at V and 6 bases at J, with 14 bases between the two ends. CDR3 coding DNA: TGTGCCAGCAGCTTAGGGTACGGCGGGGTGGATACGCAGTATTTT. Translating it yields CASSLGYGGVDTQYF.

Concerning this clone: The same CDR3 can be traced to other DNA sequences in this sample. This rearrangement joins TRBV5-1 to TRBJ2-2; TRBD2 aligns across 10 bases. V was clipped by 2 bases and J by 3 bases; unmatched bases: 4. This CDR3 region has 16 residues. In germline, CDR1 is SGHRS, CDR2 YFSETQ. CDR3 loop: CASSFRTSGDTGELFF. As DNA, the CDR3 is TGCGCCAGCAGCTTCCGGACTAGCGGTGACACCGGGGAGCTGTTTTTT.

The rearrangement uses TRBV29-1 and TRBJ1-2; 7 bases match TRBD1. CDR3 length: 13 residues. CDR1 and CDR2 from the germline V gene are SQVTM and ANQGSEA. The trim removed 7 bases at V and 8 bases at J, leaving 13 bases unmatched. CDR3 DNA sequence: TGCAGCGCACTAGGGGGCGAGGAATTCGGCTACACCTTC. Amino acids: CSALGGEEFGYTF.

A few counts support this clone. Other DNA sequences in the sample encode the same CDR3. The CDR3 DNA sequence: TGTGCCAGCAGGCTGGGCGCATACTCTGGAAACACCATATATTTT. It encodes CASRLGAYSGNTIYF. The rearrangement uses TRBV6-1 and TRBJ1-3; D unresolved. This CDR3 has 15 amino acids. V was cut by 6 bases and J by 0 bases, with 12 bases left in between. Germline lookup yields CDR1 MNHNS and CDR2 SASEGT.

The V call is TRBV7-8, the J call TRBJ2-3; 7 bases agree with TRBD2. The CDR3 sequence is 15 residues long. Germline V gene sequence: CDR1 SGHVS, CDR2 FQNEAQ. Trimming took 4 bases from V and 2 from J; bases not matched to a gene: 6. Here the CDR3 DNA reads TGTGCCAGCAGCTCTTGGAGCGGGGTCACAGATACGCAGTATTTT. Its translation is CASSSWSGVTDTQYF.

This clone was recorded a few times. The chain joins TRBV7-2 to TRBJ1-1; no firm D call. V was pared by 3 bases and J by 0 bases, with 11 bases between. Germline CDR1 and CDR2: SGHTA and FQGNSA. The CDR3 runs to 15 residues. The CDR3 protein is CASSFDNNMNTEAFF. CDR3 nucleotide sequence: TGTGCCAGCAGCTTCGACAACAACATGAACACTGAAGCTTTCTTT.

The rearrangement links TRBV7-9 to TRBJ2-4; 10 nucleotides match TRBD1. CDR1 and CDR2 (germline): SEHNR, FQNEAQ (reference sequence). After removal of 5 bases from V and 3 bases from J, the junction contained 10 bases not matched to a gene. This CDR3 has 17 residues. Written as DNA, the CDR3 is TGTGCCAGCAGCACATCCGGGACAGGGGCTCTCAAAAACATTCAGTACTTC. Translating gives CASSTSGTGALKNIQYF.

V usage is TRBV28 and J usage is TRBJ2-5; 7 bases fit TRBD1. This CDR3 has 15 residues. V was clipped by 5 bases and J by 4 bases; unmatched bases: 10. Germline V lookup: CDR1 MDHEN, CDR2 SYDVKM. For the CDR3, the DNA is TGTGCCAGCAGTAACCCGACAGGGTATGGAGAGACCCAGTACTTC. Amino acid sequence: CASSNPTGYGETQYF.

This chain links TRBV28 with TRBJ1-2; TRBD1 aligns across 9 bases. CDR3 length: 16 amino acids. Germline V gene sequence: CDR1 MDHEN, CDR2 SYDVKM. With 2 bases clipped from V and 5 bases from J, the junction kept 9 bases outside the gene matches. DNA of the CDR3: TGTGCCAGCAGTTTAACAGGGGGCGTAGTTCAGTATGGCTACACCTTC. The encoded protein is CASSLTGGVVQYGYTF.

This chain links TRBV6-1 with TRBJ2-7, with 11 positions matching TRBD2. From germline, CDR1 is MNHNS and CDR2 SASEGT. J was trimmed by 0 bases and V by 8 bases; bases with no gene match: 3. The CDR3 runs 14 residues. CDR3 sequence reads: CASLGLADSYEQYF. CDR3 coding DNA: TGTGCCAGCCTGGGACTAGCGGACTCCTACGAGCAGTACTTC.

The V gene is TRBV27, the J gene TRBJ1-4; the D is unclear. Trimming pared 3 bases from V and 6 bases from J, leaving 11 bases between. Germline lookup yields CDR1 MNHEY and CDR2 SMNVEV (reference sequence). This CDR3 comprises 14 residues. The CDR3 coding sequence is TGTGCCAGCAGTTTGGGGAGAGGTTATGAAAAACTGTTTTTT. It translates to CASSLGRGYEKLFF.

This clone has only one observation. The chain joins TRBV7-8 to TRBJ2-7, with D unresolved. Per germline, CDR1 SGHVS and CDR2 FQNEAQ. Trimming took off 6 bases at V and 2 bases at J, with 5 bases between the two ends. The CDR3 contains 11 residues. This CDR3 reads CASSSTYEQYF. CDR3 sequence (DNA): TGTGCCAGCAGTTCCACCTACGAGCAGTACTTC.

Here the CDR3 DNA reads TGTGCCAGCAGCCTTAGGCAGGGTGTGGTTGAAAAACTGTTTTTT. Translating it yields CASSLRQGVVEKLFF. This sequence joins TRBV28 and TRBJ1-4; possible D gene TRBD1, 5 bases. V dropped 6 bases and J dropped 7 bases, with 18 bases sitting between them. This CDR3 is 15 amino acids long. Per germline, CDR1 MDHEN and CDR2 SYDVKM.

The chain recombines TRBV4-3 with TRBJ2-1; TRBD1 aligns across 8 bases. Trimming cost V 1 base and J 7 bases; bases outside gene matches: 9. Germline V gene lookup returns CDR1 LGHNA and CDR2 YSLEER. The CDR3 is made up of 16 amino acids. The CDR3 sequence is CASSQVGAGGQNEQFF. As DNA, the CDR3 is TGCGCCAGCAGCCAAGTCGGGGCAGGGGGCCAGAATGAGCAGTTCTTC.

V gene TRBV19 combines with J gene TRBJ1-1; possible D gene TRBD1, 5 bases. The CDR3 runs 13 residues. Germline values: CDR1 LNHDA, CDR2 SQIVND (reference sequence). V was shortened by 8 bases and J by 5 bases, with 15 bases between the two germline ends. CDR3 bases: TGTGCCAGTCGCGAACAAGGGGTAACTGAAGCTTTCTTT. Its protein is CASREQGVTEAFF.